Below, 16 T cell receptor beta chains from the same sample are listed, as sequenced in a study of identical twins. MiXCR, run by TCRdb on the 5' RACE reads, gives a single entry per CDR3 protein. The table lists hundreds of thousands of distinct CDR3 sequences, 21% of them singletons, with roughly 4% in the top ten. The data were also submitted as part of a second study, on T cells expressing NK-cell markers.

The specimen sequenced was PBMCs. All receptors come from a woman aged 18-29 years in good health.

This clonotype was counted between two and nine times. The chain uses TRBV6-2 or TRBV6-3 and TRBJ1-5; D is perhaps TRBD1 (6 bases). From germline, CDR1 is MNHEY and CDR2 SVGEGT. The CDR3 length is 11 residues. The ends were cut back, 5 bases at V and 9 bases at J, with 8 bases in the middle. The CDR3 DNA follows: TGTGCCAGCAGTCAGACAGGGCCCCAGCATTTT. It codes for CASSQTGPQHF.

This rearrangement joins TRBV7-9 to TRBJ2-1; D is uncertain. Trimming left V 1 base short and J 8 bases short, with 6 bases between. Germline CDR1 reads SEHNR; CDR2 reads FQNEAQ (reference sequence). This CDR3 contains 12 residues. The CDR3 nucleotides are TGTGCCAGCAGCTTAGTAGCCCATGAGCAGTTCTTC. As protein: CASSLVAHEQFF.

The CDR3 sequence: CASSSTGREQYF. CDR3 sequence (DNA): TGTGCCAGCAGTTCCACAGGGCGGGAGCAGTACTTC. The V and J genes are TRBV12-3 or TRBV12-4 and TRBJ2-7; possible D gene TRBD1, 6 bases. V lost 4 bases to trimming and J lost 7 bases, with 11 bases between them. This CDR3 has 12 amino acids.

In its sample, this clonotype was seen many times. J is TRBJ2-5 and V is TRBV5-1; 9 bases agree with TRBD2. The CDR3 length is 15 residues. The V segment lost 3 bases and the J segment 4 bases; nucleotides outside the gene matches: 7. The germline gives CDR1 SGHRS, CDR2 YFSETQ. The CDR3 loop reads CASSSQGGRAETQYF. CDR3 DNA sequence: TGCGCCAGCAGCTCCCAGGGCGGGAGGGCAGAGACCCAGTACTTC.

The sample holds a few counts of this clonotype. The chain employs TRBV4-3 and TRBJ2-1, with 11 nucleotides matching TRBD2. CDR3 size: 16 residues. Germline V CDR1 and CDR2: LGHNA, YSLEER. V was pared by 4 bases and J by 7 bases, with 9 bases of the junction left unmatched. CDR3 sequence: CASSLGGTSGVNEQFF. The CDR3 DNA follows: TGCGCCAGCAGCCTGGGTGGGACTAGCGGAGTGAATGAGCAGTTCTTC.

This clonotype was recorded a few times. The chain recombines TRBV12-3 or TRBV12-4 with TRBJ1-5, with TRBD1 as a possible D gene (5 bases). This CDR3 comprises 13 residues. Trimming left V 3 bases short and J 7 bases short, with 10 bases between. The CDR3 sequence: CASSFLGPQPQHF. The DNA of the CDR3 is TGTGCCAGCAGTTTTTTGGGGCCCCAGCCCCAGCATTTT.

V is TRBV2 and J is TRBJ2-3, with D possibly being TRBD2 (5 bases). The CDR3 runs 13 residues. V lost 8 bases, J lost 5 bases, and 14 bases lay in between. Germline values: CDR1 SNHLY, CDR2 FYNNEI. CDR3 DNA: TGTGCCAGCCCTTCGGAGGCCGGAGATACGCAGTATTTT. It codes for CASPSEAGDTQYF.

This clonotype has just a few counts. V usage is TRBV6-2 or TRBV6-3 and J usage is TRBJ2-7; maybe TRBD2 (6 bases). V lost 4 bases and J 0 bases, leaving 19 bases between the germline ends. Looked up from germline, CDR1 is MNHEY and CDR2 is SVGEGT. This CDR3 has 17 residues. Written as DNA, the CDR3 is TGTGCCAGCAGTTTCCCCGTTGCGCGGGGCCTCTCCTACGAGCAGTACTTC. Residues: CASSFPVARGLSYEQYF.

The chain employs TRBV10-3 and TRBJ2-2, with D hard to call. Trimming pared 1 base from V and 5 bases from J, leaving 8 bases between. The germline V gene encodes CDR1 ENHRY and CDR2 SYGVKD. This CDR3 has 14 residues. The chain's CDR3 is CAISEYVMTGELFF. The CDR3 bases are TGTGCCATCAGTGAGTACGTCATGACCGGGGAGCTGTTTTTT.

V and J are TRBV12-3 or TRBV12-4 and TRBJ1-5; D not certain. The CDR3 consists of 12 residues. V lost 8 bases to trimming and J lost 0 bases, with 5 bases between them. CDR3 sequence: CASGVSNQPQHF. In nucleotides, the CDR3 is TGTGCCAGCGGGGTTAGCAATCAGCCCCAGCATTTT.

V usage is TRBV10-3 and J usage is TRBJ1-2; D remains ambiguous. Germline V lookup: CDR1 ENHRY, CDR2 SYGVKD. The CDR3 is made up of 14 amino acids. Trimming removed 6 bases at V and 0 bases at J, with 11 bases between. In nucleotides, the CDR3 is TGTGCCATCAGCCCTGTTCTAGCTAACTATGGCTACACCTTC. It encodes CAISPVLANYGYTF.

This clonotype has a handful of counts. The V call is TRBV12-3 or TRBV12-4, the J call TRBJ1-2; weak D call: TRBD1 (5 bases). The germline V and J ends were trimmed by 5 bases and 7 bases, with 11 bases remaining between them. This CDR3 has 12 amino acids. The CDR3 protein is CASSPGLGGYTF. DNA of the CDR3: TGTGCCAGCAGTCCAGGGTTGGGTGGCTACACCTTC.

The V gene is TRBV7-9, the J gene TRBJ2-1, with D possibly being TRBD1 (6 bases). The CDR3 totals 13 residues. Germline CDR1 SEHNR, CDR2 FQNEAQ (reference sequence). V shed 2 bases and J shed 9 bases, with 11 bases lying between them. The CDR3 protein is CASSLPDRPEQFF. The CDR3 nucleotides are TGTGCCAGCAGCTTACCAGACAGGCCTGAGCAGTTCTTC.

This chain uses TRBV4-2 with TRBJ1-6; TRBD1 might be the D (5 bases). Germline V gene data show CDR1 as LGHNA and CDR2 as YNFKEQ. The CDR3 runs to 16 residues. Trimming cost V 1 base and J 10 bases, with 17 bases left between them. CDR3 in DNA: TGTGCCAGCAGCCAAGGACCGCAGGGCTGGGAATCACCCCTCCACTTT. This gives the protein CASSQGPQGWESPLHF.

This clonotype was detected many times. This chain uses TRBV6-1 with TRBJ2-1; 13 nucleotides align to TRBD2. CDR3 length: 16 residues. CDR1 and CDR2 (germline): MNHNS, SASEGT. V lost 8 bases and J lost 8; bases outside the gene matches: 12. The CDR3 DNA follows: TGTGCCAGCGGACTAGCGGGGGCCACCTTACGGGATGAGCAGTTCTTC. As protein: CASGLAGATLRDEQFF.

The CDR3 bases are TGTGCCAGCAGCCACCCGAGAAGCGGGAGGGGTGAGACCCAGTACTTC. It encodes CASSHPRSGRGETQYF. The J gene is TRBJ2-5, the V gene TRBV6-2 or TRBV6-3, with 10 bases identical to TRBD2. The germline V gene encodes CDR1 MNHEY and CDR2 SVGEGT. CDR3 length: 16 residues. V lost 6 bases and J lost 5; bases outside the gene matches: 12.